This T cell receptor beta chain stems from a study of blood T cell repertoires in COVID-19 (dated by TCRdb to 2019 to 2021). For the wider study: Samples covering the acute and convalescent phases of COVID-19 were provided by collaborators in the United States, Italy and Spain. The material from the prospective study consisted of cDNA or gDNA derived from T cells, B-cell-depleted T cells, or PBMCs. The dataset comprised deeply sampled blood TCRbeta repertoires from subjects exposed to, actively infected with, or recovered from COVID-19. The repertoires were released in a freely available public database intended as a resource for research on the immune response to SARS-CoV-2. Samples came from the ongoing ImmuneRACE study (first 160 participants) plus 1,254 subjects from 6 global collaborators. The sample metadata nearly always contained a de-identified subject ID, COVID-19 status, age in years and sex. HLA class I and class II types, where available, came from metadata supplied by the sample provider rather than from assay-based typing.

Participants in the prospective study were enrolled through a virtual design, were aged roughly 18 to 90 years, and lived in 24 United States geographic areas. In the prospective study, cohorts were assigned on the basis of participant-reported clinical history obtained from a screening survey and a study questionnaire. ImmuneRACE Cohort 3 recovered participants were defined by two consecutive negative NP/OP PCR tests, healthcare professional clearance, or symptom resolution. In the prospective study, mobile phlebotomists collected whole blood, serum and a nasopharyngeal or oropharyngeal swab from each participant. Prospective study participants could optionally give additional blood draws and questionnaires over a 2-month period. Blood samples from the prospective study were shipped frozen or at room temperature prior to DNA extraction. Between the V and J ends, shortened by 2 bases and 5 bases respectively, the junction contains 18 bases. Measured from the cysteine to the phenylalanine, the CDR3 is 17 residues long. The read is trimmed to its CDR3 DNA, 51 bases read in frame from base 1. In the germline V gene, CDR1 corresponds to SGHTA and CDR2 to FQGTGA.

Broader findings and caveats from the paper: The amount of clinical and demographic metadata varied by source and participant and was provided uncurated.

Concerning this clone: The antigen it recognizes is unknown. The record has no base qualities; no much larger clone is one base away.

TCRbeta CDR3 regions were amplified from genomic DNA by means of the immunoSEQ Assay, a bias-controlled multiplex PCR. The authors' analysis ran thus. The number of nucleated cells in each sample was estimated by amplification of reference gene primers within the assay. Sequence reads were collapsed and filtered to measure the absolute abundance of every unique TCRbeta CDR3 rearrangement. For each sample, productive Simpson clonality was calculated as the square root of Simpson's diversity index over productive rearrangements. The clones in this table, taken by TCRdb from immuneACCESS, are in-frame only. Not every clone is retained; where verified, under half of the shortfall comes from an unresolved V gene, and the cause of the rest is unknown. V, J and clone size reflect that table, while D and trimming were determined from the DNA. Across this sample there are fewer than 250,000 clones, with more than 75% seen only once. The top ten clones comprise roughly 2% of the sample.

The clonotype originates from a woman between 45 and 65 years old who had recovered from COVID-19. Recombination joined TRBV7-3 with TRBJ2-2; the D segment could be TRBD2, given 6 matching bases. Sequenced: PBMCs or T cells enriched from blood (not recorded which). CDR3 protein: CASSLGSEGSVTGELFF. The nucleotides are TGTGCCAGCAGCTTAGGTTCGGAGGGATCCGTAACCGGGGAGCTGTTTTTT. The full variable domain, with segments outside the CDR3 supplied by the reference TRBV7-3 and TRBJ2-2 proteins, appears as GAGVSQTPSNKVTEKGKYVELRCDPISGHTALYWYRQSLGQGPEFLIYFQGTGAADDSGLPNDRFFAVRPEGSVSTLKIQRTERGDSAVYLCASSLGSEGSVTGELFFGEGSRLTVL.